The 29 T cell receptor beta chains given below trace back to one sample, sequenced in a study of blood T cell repertoires in COVID-19. Clones were read by immunoSEQ multiplex PCR, and TCRdb kept only the in-frame ones, dropping some. The sample yields 55,000 to 80,000 clones, around 83% seen once. Specimen: peripheral blood. The receptors were sampled from a man aged 50 or older with active COVID-19.

The rearrangement joins TRBV7-8 to TRBJ2-5; the D gene is possibly TRBD2 (5 bases). The CDR3 loop spans 14 amino acids. The germline V gene has CDR1 SGHVS and CDR2 FQNEAQ. Trimming took off 1 base at V and 1 base at J, with 7 bases between the two ends. DNA for the CDR3: TGTGCCAGCAGCTTAGGTGGACTCCAAGAGACCCAGTACTTC. Its translation: CASSLGGLQETQYF.

The genes are TRBV7-3 and TRBJ2-1, with 14 bases that match TRBD2. CDR1 SGHTA and CDR2 FQGTGA come from the germline V gene. V lost 5 bases to trimming and J lost 5 bases; unmatched junction nucleotides: 8. This CDR3 has 17 amino acids. The chain's CDR3 is CASSLGTSGRKDNEQFF. The CDR3 DNA reads as TGTGCCAGCAGCCTTGGGACTAGCGGGAGAAAGGACAATGAGCAGTTCTTC. Full variable domain (outside the CDR3, taken from reference TRBV7-3 and TRBJ2-1): GAGVSQTPSNKVTEKGKYVELRCDPISGHTALYWYRQSLGQGPEFLIYFQGTGAADDSGLPNDRFFAVRPEGSVSTLKIQRTERGDSAVYLCASSLGTSGRKDNEQFFGPGTRLTVL.

V and J are TRBV7-9 and TRBJ2-5, with no clear D. The CDR3 spans 14 residues. The V gene lost 2 bases and the J gene lost 0 bases, with 7 bases spanning the gap. The germline gives CDR1 SEHNR, CDR2 FQNEAQ (reference sequence). CDR3 nucleotides: TGTGCCAGCAGCTTATCAGGCAACCAAGAGACCCAGTACTTC. This gives the protein CASSLSGNQETQYF.

V gene TRBV7-2 combines with J gene TRBJ2-7, with 8 bases matching TRBD1. Losses at the gene ends were 0 bases for V and 2 bases for J; bases not matched to a gene: 6. Germline lookup yields CDR1 SGHTA and CDR2 FQGNSA. CDR3 size: 16 residues. The DNA of the CDR3 is TGTGCCAGCAGCTTAGCATCACTACAGGGGGCCTACGAGCAGTACTTC. This translates into CASSLASLQGAYEQYF. The full variable domain, with the rest looked up from reference TRBV7-2 and TRBJ2-7, is GAGVSQSPSNKVTEKGKDVELRCDPISGHTALYWYRQSLGQGLEFLIYFQGNSAPDKSGLPSDRFSAERTGGSVSTLTIQRTQQEDSAVYLCASSLASLQGAYEQYFGPGTRLTVT.

V gene TRBV5-1 combines with J gene TRBJ2-3; D is uncertain. Germline V gene lookup returns CDR1 SGHRS and CDR2 YFSETQ. The CDR3 covers 13 residues. The ends were cut back, 1 base at V and 6 bases at J, with 9 bases in the middle. The chain's CDR3 is CASSLTTRDTQYF. For the CDR3, the DNA is TGCGCCAGCAGCTTGACGACTCGGGATACGCAGTATTTT.

The V and J genes are TRBV11-2 and TRBJ2-7; 10 bases line up with TRBD1. CDR3 length: 14 amino acids. V was pared by 3 bases and J by 5 bases, with 4 bases of the junction left unmatched. The germline CDR1 and CDR2 sequences are SGHAT and FQNNGV. Here the CDR3 DNA reads TGTGCCAGCAGCTTCGAAGGGACAGGGGACGAGCAGTACTTC. It specifies CASSFEGTGDEQYF.

This chain joins TRBV14 and TRBJ2-2; 7 bases line up with TRBD1. Germline values: CDR1 SGHDN, CDR2 FVKESK. The trim removed 2 bases at V and 1 base at J, leaving 1 base unmatched. The CDR3 is 15 residues long. Here the CDR3 reads CASSQRDRNTGELFF. In DNA form, the CDR3 reads TGTGCCAGCAGCCAAAGGGACAGGAACACCGGGGAGCTGTTTTTT.

The CDR3 is CASSRDRGGGEAFF. DNA of the CDR3: TGTGCCAGCAGCCGGGACAGGGGGGGTGGTGAAGCTTTCTTT. V usage is TRBV7-3 and J usage is TRBJ1-1, with 11 bases identical to TRBD1. The V and J ends lost 5 bases and 7 bases, in that order; junction bases with no gene match: 6. CDR1 and CDR2 (germline): SGHTA, FQGTGA. The length of the CDR3 is 14 residues.

The rearrangement joins TRBV7-2 to TRBJ2-1, with 8 bases lining up with TRBD2. Germline V lookup: CDR1 SGHTA, CDR2 FQGNSA. The V gene end was trimmed by 1 base and the J gene end by 10 bases; junction bases not matched to a gene: 9. The CDR3 spans 15 residues. CDR3 bases: TGTGCCAGCAGCTTAGACTCAGCGGGAGCGGAAGAGCAGTTCTTC. Protein sequence: CASSLDSAGAEEQFF.

This clone was detected a few times. V usage is TRBV6-6 and J usage is TRBJ2-7, with 15 bases aligning to TRBD2. The germline V gene has CDR1 MNHNY and CDR2 SVGAGI (reference sequence). The CDR3 covers 14 residues. With 6 bases clipped from V and 7 bases from J, the junction kept 4 bases outside the gene matches. The CDR3 spells CASRGLAGGGEQYF. CDR3 nucleotide sequence: TGTGCCAGCAGAGGACTAGCGGGAGGGGGGGAGCAGTACTTC.

J is TRBJ1-3 and V is TRBV3-1 (or the pseudogene TRBV3-2); 8 bases fit TRBD1. CDR3 length: 16 amino acids. Per germline, CDR1 LGHDT and CDR2 YNNKEL (reference sequence). The V segment lost 4 bases and the J segment 0 bases; nucleotides outside the gene matches: 5. CDR3 sequence reads: CASSRDRGRSGNTIYF. In DNA, the CDR3 is TGTGCCAGCAGCCGAGACAGGGGTCGCTCTGGAAACACCATATATTTT.

The CDR3 region is CASSHAAGSPEQYF. Written as DNA, the CDR3 is TGTGCCAGCAGCCATGCAGCCGGGAGTCCCGAGCAGTACTTC. The J gene is TRBJ2-7, the V gene TRBV3-1 (or the pseudogene TRBV3-2); tentatively, D is TRBD2 (6 bases). Trimming took off 3 bases at V and 6 bases at J, with 15 bases between the two ends. The CDR3 extends over 14 amino acids. In germline, CDR1 is LGHDT, CDR2 YNNKEL (reference sequence).

The CDR3 DNA reads as TGTGCCAGCAGCCCCTTGGGACTAGGGACCCCCGCGGATACGCAGTATTTT. It translates to CASSPLGLGTPADTQYF. The chain employs TRBV7-9 and TRBJ2-3; 8 bases match TRBD2. V was pared by 5 bases and J by 6 bases, with 16 bases of the junction left unmatched. The CDR3 has 17 residues. The germline gives CDR1 SEHNR, CDR2 FQNEAQ (reference sequence).

The rearrangement uses TRBV7-2 and TRBJ2-3; D gene ambiguous. Germline CDR1 and CDR2: SGHTA and FQGNSA. The CDR3 covers 15 residues. Trimming took off 0 bases at V and 4 bases at J, with 11 bases between the two ends. DNA for the CDR3: TGTGCCAGCAGCTTAGCGTACCACCGCGCAGATACGCAGTATTTT. Translated: CASSLAYHRADTQYF.

The V call is TRBV9, the J call TRBJ2-3; possible D gene TRBD2, 6 bases. CDR1 is SGDLS, CDR2 YYNGEE, per germline. V shed 2 bases and J shed 6 bases, with 19 bases lying between them. The CDR3 is 16 amino acids. CDR3 sequence reads: CASSVGRGRAADTQYF. In DNA form, the CDR3 reads TGTGCCAGCAGCGTCGGCCGGGGGAGAGCCGCTGATACGCAGTATTTT.

The CDR3 here is CASSSGDGTNQPQHF. The CDR3 bases are TGCGCCAGCAGCTCGGGGGACGGCACAAATCAGCCCCAGCATTTT. The chain employs TRBV5-1 and TRBJ1-5, with D maybe TRBD1 (5 bases). The germline gives CDR1 SGHRS, CDR2 YFSETQ. Trimming left V 3 bases short and J 4 bases short, with 14 bases between. CDR3 length equals 15 residues.

The V gene is TRBV10-3, the J gene TRBJ1-2; TRBD1 might be the D (6 bases). With 8 bases removed from V and 4 bases from J, the gap between germline ends came to 14 bases. Germline CDR1 is ENHRY and CDR2 is SYGVKD. CDR3 length: 13 residues. The CDR3 region has the DNA TGTGCCATCGCGGGGGCCTGGGGCTATGGCTACACCTTC. Its translation is CAIAGAWGYGYTF.

This chain connects TRBV28 to TRBJ1-6; D is uncertain. Between the trimmed V and J ends, which lost 7 bases and 9 bases, there was a span of 22 bases. CDR1 is MDHEN, CDR2 SYDVKM, per germline. This CDR3 comprises 16 residues. In nucleotides, the CDR3 is TGTGCCAGCACCCCCTGGCAGCTCCTACGAGGTTCACCCCTCCACTTT. Translation gives CASTPWQLLRGSPLHF.

The chain combines TRBV10-3 with TRBJ1-5; D is ambiguous. The ends were cut back, 7 bases at V and 4 bases at J, with 11 bases in the middle. The length of the CDR3 is 13 residues. Germline V gives CDR1 ENHRY, CDR2 SYGVKD. CDR3 bases: TGTGCCATCACCGGGTCCCCTAATCAGCCCCAGCATTTT. Translating gives CAITGSPNQPQHF.

V is TRBV7-2 and J is TRBJ2-1; TRBD2 aligns across 11 bases. Germline trimming cut 3 bases from V and 8 bases from J; bases unmatched to any gene: 6. The CDR3 has 15 residues. Germline CDR1 reads SGHTA; CDR2 reads FQGNSA. The chain's CDR3 is CASSFFSGGADEQFF. The CDR3 DNA reads as TGTGCCAGCAGCTTCTTTAGCGGGGGGGCCGATGAGCAGTTCTTC.

The V call is TRBV7-8, the J call TRBJ1-4; the D gene is possibly TRBD1 (6 bases). This CDR3 region has 16 residues. Germline CDR1 is SGHVS and CDR2 is FQNEAQ. V was trimmed by 1 base and J by 8 bases, leaving 17 bases between them. This chain's CDR3 is CASSLDRQVRGEKLFF. For the CDR3, the DNA is TGTGCCAGCAGCTTAGATCGACAGGTCCGTGGCGAAAAACTGTTTTTT.

The chain carries TRBV5-8 and TRBJ1-1; D possibly corresponds to TRBD1 (5 bases). Per the germline V gene, CDR1 is SGHTS and CDR2 is YDEGEE. CDR3 length: 13 residues. The V and J ends lost 5 bases and 6 bases respectively, with 14 bases between them. The CDR3 DNA sequence: TGTGCCAGCAGGGTCCAGGGATATTCTGAAGCTTTCTTT. Amino acids: CASRVQGYSEAFF. Variable domain in full (rest from reference TRBV5-8 and TRBJ1-1): EAGVTQSPTHLIKTRGQQATLRCSPISGHTSVYWYQQALGLGLQFLLWYDEGEERNRGNFPPRFSGRQFPNYSSELNVNALELEDSALYLCASRVQGYSEAFFGQGTRLTVV.

CDR3 in DNA: TGTGCCAGCAGGCCAGACAGGGCCTCCTACAATGAGCAGTTCTTC. It specifies CASRPDRASYNEQFF. The J gene is TRBJ2-1, the V gene TRBV6-4, with 7 bases matching TRBD1. The germline V gene encodes CDR1 MRHNA and CDR2 SNTAGT. The V and J ends lost 6 bases and 0 bases, in that order; junction bases with no gene match: 5. The CDR3 is 15 amino acids.

The V gene is TRBV11-2, the J gene TRBJ2-5; D not certain. V dropped 0 bases and J dropped 4 bases, with 6 bases sitting between them. The CDR3 spans 13 residues. The germline CDR1 and CDR2 sequences are SGHAT and FQNNGV. CDR3 in DNA: TGTGCCAGCAGCTTAGACGAGGCAGAGACCCAGTACTTC. It codes for CASSLDEAETQYF.

The chain recombines TRBV7-3 with TRBJ1-6, with D possibly matching TRBD1 (6 bases). The CDR3 totals 16 residues. V was pared by 0 bases and J by 3 bases, with 9 bases between. From germline, CDR1 is SGHTA and CDR2 FQGTGA. This CDR3 reads CASSLTDRLYNSPLHF. The CDR3 bases are TGTGCCAGCAGCTTAACTGACAGGCTCTATAATTCACCCCTCCACTTT.

This clone is a singleton in its sample. This rearrangement joins TRBV18 to TRBJ2-1, with TRBD2 matching 11 bases. Germline CDR1 KGHSH, CDR2 LQKENI. The CDR3 length is 16 residues. V dropped 3 bases and J dropped 8; count of bases not matched to a gene: 9. This CDR3 reads CASSPHRLAGLDEQFF. Written as DNA, the CDR3 is TGTGCCAGCTCACCTCACCGACTAGCGGGACTTGATGAGCAGTTCTTC.

This CDR3 reads CASSWDSRYEQYF. In nucleotides, the CDR3 is TGTGCCAGCAGCTGGGACAGCCGCTACGAGCAGTACTTC. The chain combines TRBV6-5 with TRBJ2-7; TRBD1 matches at 7 bases. The CDR3 spans 13 residues. Looked up from germline, CDR1 is MNHEY and CDR2 is SVGAGI. Trimming took 6 bases from V and 3 from J; bases not matched to a gene: 5.

The chain has TRBV6-6 and TRBJ1-6; TRBD1 aligns across 8 bases. The CDR3 sequence is 15 residues long. Trimming at V came to 5 bases and at J to 7 bases, leaving 7 bases not matched to a gene. CDR1 and CDR2 (germline): MNHNY, SVGAGI (reference sequence). CDR3 sequence (DNA): TGTGCCAGCAGTACTTGGACAGGGCTCAATTCACCCCTCCACTTT. Its protein is CASSTWTGLNSPLHF.

The chain recombines TRBV7-9 with TRBJ2-3; a possible D gene is TRBD2 (7 bases). V was cut by 5 bases and J by 3 bases, with 21 bases left in between. The germline V gene has CDR1 SEHNR and CDR2 FQNEAQ (reference sequence). The CDR3 has 17 amino acids. CDR3 sequence (DNA): TGTGCCAGCAGCGCCCGGGCTGGGGGGGGGCGGACAGATACGCAGTATTTT. Residues: CASSARAGGGRTDTQYF. Together with reference TRBV7-9 and TRBJ2-3, the CDR3 gives the full variable domain: DTGVSQNPRHKITKRGQNVTFRCDPISEHNRLYWYRQTLGQGPEFLTYFQNEAQLEKSRLLSDRFSAERPKGSFSTLEIQRTEQGDSAMYLCASSARAGGGRTDTQYFGPGTRLTVL.